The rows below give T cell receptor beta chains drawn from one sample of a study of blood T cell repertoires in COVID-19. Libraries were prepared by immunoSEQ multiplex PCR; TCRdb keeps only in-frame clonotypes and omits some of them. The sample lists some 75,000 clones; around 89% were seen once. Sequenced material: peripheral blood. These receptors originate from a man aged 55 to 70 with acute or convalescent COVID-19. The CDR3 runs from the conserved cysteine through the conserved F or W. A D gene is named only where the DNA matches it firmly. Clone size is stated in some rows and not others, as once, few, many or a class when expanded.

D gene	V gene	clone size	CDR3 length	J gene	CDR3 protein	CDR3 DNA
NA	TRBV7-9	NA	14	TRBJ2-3	CASSLGRSTDTQYF	TGTGCCAGCAGCTTAGGTCGGAGCACAGATACGCAGTATTTT
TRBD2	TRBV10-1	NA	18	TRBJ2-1	CASSLIAHGRATHNEQFF	TGCGCCAGCAGTTTAATTGCTCACGGGAGGGCAACCCACAATGAGCAGTTCTTC
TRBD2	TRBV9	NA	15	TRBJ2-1	CASSELAGGEAEQFF	TGTGCCAGCAGCGAACTAGCGGGAGGGGAGGCTGAGCAGTTCTTC
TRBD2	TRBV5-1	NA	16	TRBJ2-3	CASSLEAGGPGDTQYF	TGCGCCAGCAGCTTGGAAGCGGGGGGGCCGGGAGATACGCAGTATTTT
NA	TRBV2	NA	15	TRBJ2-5	CASSGRGARTETQYF	TGTGCCAGCAGTGGCCGGGGGGCAAGAACAGAGACCCAGTACTTC
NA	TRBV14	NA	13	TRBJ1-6	CASSQDSNSPLHF	TGTGCCAGCAGCCAAGACAGTAATTCACCCCTCCACTTT
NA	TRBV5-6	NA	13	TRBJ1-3	CASSADRGSAIYF	TGTGCCAGCAGCGCTGATCGGGGAAGCGCCATATATTTT
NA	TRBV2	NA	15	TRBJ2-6	CASSAIRSGANVLTF	TGTGCCAGCAGTGCTATTCGCTCTGGGGCCAACGTCCTGACTTTC
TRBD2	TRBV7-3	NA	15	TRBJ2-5	CASSLSTGGLETQYF	TGTGCCAGCAGCTTATCCACGGGGGGTTTGGAGACCCAGTACTTC
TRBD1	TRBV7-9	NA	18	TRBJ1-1	CASSLVRDRGLSNTEAFF	TGTGCCAGCAGCTTAGTACGGGACAGGGGGCTCTCAAACACTGAAGCTTTCTTT
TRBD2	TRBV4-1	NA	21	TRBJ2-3	CASSPLFTGTSGRALEDTQYF	TGCGCCAGCAGCCCTTTATTCACCGGGACTAGCGGGAGGGCCCTGGAAGATACGCAGTATTTT
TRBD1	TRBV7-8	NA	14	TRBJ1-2	CASSFRRDRGGYTF	TGTGCCAGCAGCTTTCGCCGGGACAGGGGAGGCTACACCTTC
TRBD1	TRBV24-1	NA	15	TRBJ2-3	CATSDRDRGMDTQYF	TGTGCCACCAGTGACCGTGACAGGGGGATGGATACGCAGTATTTT
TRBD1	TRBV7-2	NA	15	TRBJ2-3	CASSLGQGAVDTQYF	TGTGCCAGCAGCTTAGGGCAGGGGGCCGTGGATACGCAGTATTTT
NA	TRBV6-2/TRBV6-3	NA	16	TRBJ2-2	CASSYSTGRNTGELFF	TGTGCCAGCAGTTACTCTACAGGGAGAAACACCGGGGAGCTGTTTTTT
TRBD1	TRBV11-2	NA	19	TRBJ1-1	CASSPGDRGLSFRNTEAFF	TGTGCCAGCAGCCCAGGCGACAGGGGGCTCAGCTTTCGGAACACTGAAGCTTTCTTT
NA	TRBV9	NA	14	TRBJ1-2	CASSVVSGSHGYTF	TGTGCCAGCAGCGTAGTCTCAGGGTCTCATGGCTACACCTTC
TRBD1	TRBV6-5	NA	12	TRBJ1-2	CASRGQGNGYTF	TGTGCCAGCAGGGGACAGGGTAATGGCTACACCTTC
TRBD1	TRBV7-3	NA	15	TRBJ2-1	CASSLAGTVDNEQFF	TGTGCCAGCAGCTTAGCCGGGACAGTCGACAATGAGCAGTTCTTC
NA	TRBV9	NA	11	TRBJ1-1	CASSVASEAFF	TGTGCCAGCAGCGTAGCTTCTGAAGCTTTCTTT
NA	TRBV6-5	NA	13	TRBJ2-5	CASSYGVRETQYF	TGTGCCAGCAGTTATGGAGTGCGGGAGACCCAGTACTTC
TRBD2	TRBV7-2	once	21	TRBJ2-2	CASSLAGALAGDPRGTGELFF	TGTGCCAGCAGCTTAGCTGGTGCTCTAGCGGGAGACCCACGAGGCACCGGGGAGCTGTTTTTT
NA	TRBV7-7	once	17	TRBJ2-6	CASSPAPPSSGANVLTF	TGTGCCAGCAGCCCAGCGCCCCCTTCTTCTGGGGCCAACGTCCTGACTTTC
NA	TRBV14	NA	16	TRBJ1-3	CASSHLGGSKRNTIYF	TGTGCCAGCAGCCACCTAGGAGGGAGCAAGAGAAACACCATATATTTT
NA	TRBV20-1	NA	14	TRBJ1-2	CSASLSGLNYGYTF	TGCAGTGCTAGTCTATCAGGTCTTAACTATGGCTACACCTTC
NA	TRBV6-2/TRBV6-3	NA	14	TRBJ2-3	CASSDRESTDTQYF	TGTGCCAGCAGTGACCGGGAGAGCACAGATACGCAGTATTTT